This TCR beta chain comes out of a study of T cell clones after liver transplantation. Study in general: Samples came from ITN030ST, which attempted immunosuppression withdrawal within 2 years of liver transplantation.

Trimming cost V 1 base and J 9 bases; bases outside gene matches: 9. CDR1 and CDR2 (germline): SGHVS, FNYEAQ. This CDR3 has 16 amino acids. Only in-frame clones appear in the TCRdb table, and some are missing; sequencing was by immunoSEQ multiplex PCR. The table includes nearly 15,000 clones, about 93% detected once. The chain combines TRBV7-6 with TRBJ2-4; 10 bases line up with TRBD1. Material: CD8+ T cells from blood, obtained before liver transplant. The origin of this receptor is a human donor who received a liver transplant. CDR3 coding DNA: TGTGCCAGCAGCTTAGGGCCAGGGACAGGGGTCGGCATTCAGTACTTC. Translating it yields CASSLGPGTGVGIQYF.